This T cell receptor (beta chain) was recovered during a study of blood T cell repertoires in COVID-19. Study details: The United States, Italy and Spain provided the acute and convalescent COVID-19 samples. PBMCs, B-cell-depleted T cells, or T cells were the source of the cDNA or gDNA that made up the material.

This CDR3 comprises 18 residues. Original handling: From reference gene primer amplification, estimates of nucleated cell counts were derived. Profiling relied on immunoSEQ multiplex PCR, and the TCRdb table lists in-frame clones only, not all of them. Clonal size and the V and J genes are those of that table, whereas D and trimming came from the DNA. The data show about 190,000 clones, about 80% seen once. The sample taken for sequencing was peripheral blood. The chain joins TRBV21-1 to TRBJ1-5; TRBD1, the table's D call, lacks a check against the DNA. TRBV21-1 is termed a pseudogene. The TCR comes from a man in his sixties with acute or convalescent COVID-19. CDR3 bases: TGTGCCAGCAGCTCATTAAATCAGGGGGCGCCTATCAATCAGCCCCAGCATTTT. Its protein product is CASSSLNQGAPINQPQHF.